Listed here are 16 T cell receptor beta chains from one sample, sequenced in a study of CD8 T cells in ankylosing spondylitis. TCRdb reprocessed the 5' RACE reads with MiXCR, giving one entry per CDR3 protein. The sample gives tens of thousands of distinct CDR3 sequences, 3% of which show up once; around 2.8% is in the top ten. Source material: blood, either unsorted or a sorted T cell fraction (not recorded which). The origin of the receptors is a male donor with ankylosing spondylitis or in good health (not recorded which).

This clonotype was found many times. J is TRBJ2-3 and V is TRBV9; TRBD1 is a possible D gene (6 bases). Per the germline V gene, CDR1 is SGDLS and CDR2 is YYNGEE. The V end lost 2 bases, the J end lost 3 bases, and 13 bases lay between the germline ends. This CDR3 comprises 15 residues. CDR3 protein: CASSVRQEKTDTQYF. The DNA of the CDR3 is TGTGCCAGCAGCGTCCGACAGGAGAAGACAGATACGCAGTATTTT.

This clonotype was observed at least ten times. This rearrangement joins TRBV9 to TRBJ1-2, with 7 bases lining up with TRBD1. This CDR3 region has 15 residues. Germline CDR1 and CDR2: SGDLS and YYNGEE. The V gene end was trimmed by 0 bases and the J gene end by 7 bases; junction bases not matched to a gene: 9. CDR3 region: CASSVDPTGTIGYTF. For the CDR3, the DNA is TGTGCCAGCAGCGTAGACCCGACAGGGACTATTGGCTACACCTTC.

This clonotype showed up many times. This chain connects TRBV9 to TRBJ2-6; D unresolved. Germline-derived CDR1 and CDR2 are SGDLS and YYNGEE. The CDR3 spans 15 residues. V was clipped by 1 base and J by 2 bases, with 7 bases between them. The CDR3, as DNA: TGTGCCAGCAGCGTAATGGAGACTGGGGCCAACGTCCTGACTTTC. This codes for CASSVMETGANVLTF.

This clonotype showed up many times. The chain uses TRBV9 and TRBJ2-1, with 7 bases that match TRBD2. There are 16 residues in the CDR3. With V trimmed by 0 bases and J by 4 bases, 7 bases remained unmatched. The germline V gene has CDR1 SGDLS and CDR2 YYNGEE. The chain's CDR3 is CASSVVVSGPYNEQFF. In DNA, the CDR3 is TGTGCCAGCAGCGTAGTGGTTAGCGGGCCTTACAATGAGCAGTTCTTC.

This clonotype was counted at least ten times. The rearrangement uses TRBV9 and TRBJ2-3; 7 bases match TRBD2. V was clipped by 0 bases and J by 10 bases; unmatched bases: 5. The CDR3 spans 13 residues. Germline values: CDR1 SGDLS, CDR2 YYNGEE. The CDR3 sequence is CASSVATGGPQYF. The CDR3, as DNA: TGTGCCAGCAGCGTAGCTACGGGGGGACCGCAGTATTTT.

In its sample, this clonotype was seen many times. The chain combines TRBV9 with TRBJ1-1; maybe TRBD1 (6 bases). The CDR3 contains 14 residues. V shed 2 bases and J shed 1 base, with 9 bases lying between them. The germline V gene has CDR1 SGDLS and CDR2 YYNGEE. CDR3 amino acids: CASSVGTRNTEAFF. The CDR3 coding sequence is TGTGCCAGCAGCGTCGGGACACGGAACACTGAAGCTTTCTTT.

This clonotype appeared many times. The chain joins TRBV9 to TRBJ2-3; the D gene is possibly TRBD1 (6 bases). This CDR3 contains 15 residues. V shed 7 bases and J shed 2 bases, with 17 bases lying between them. The germline V gene encodes CDR1 SGDLS and CDR2 YYNGEE. In nucleotides, the CDR3 is TGTGCCAGCGCAAAAGGGTACAGGGACACAGATACGCAGTATTTT. Protein product: CASAKGYRDTDTQYF.

This clonotype was observed at least ten times. The V and J genes are TRBV9 and TRBJ1-6, with D uncertain. The CDR3 covers 15 residues. CDR1 is SGDLS and CDR2 is YYNGEE in the germline V gene. V lost 0 bases to trimming and J lost 5 bases, with 9 bases between them. The CDR3 DNA sequence: TGTGCCAGCAGCGTAGGGCGGAGAAATAATTCACCCCTCCACTTT. Translation: CASSVGRRNNSPLHF.

In its sample, this clonotype was seen a few times. The chain joins TRBV9 to TRBJ1-1, with 8 positions matching TRBD1. The V gene's germline CDR1 is SGDLS and CDR2 YYNGEE. The V and J ends lost 3 bases and 1 base, in that order; junction bases with no gene match: 8. The CDR3 runs to 16 residues. This chain's CDR3 is CASSAGTGRGNTEAFF. The DNA of the CDR3 is TGTGCCAGCAGCGCCGGGACAGGAAGGGGGAACACTGAAGCTTTCTTT.

This clonotype was counted many times. V is TRBV9 and J is TRBJ2-1; 12 bases align to TRBD2. With 0 bases clipped from V and 14 bases from J, the junction kept 9 bases outside the gene matches. The CDR3 has 15 amino acids. The germline gives CDR1 SGDLS, CDR2 YYNGEE. DNA for the CDR3: TGTGCCAGCAGCGTAGTGGGACTAGCGGGCGAGCAGGAGTTCTTC. Its translation is CASSVVGLAGEQEFF.

At least ten counts were recorded for this clonotype. The chain couples TRBV9 to TRBJ2-3, with 12 bases aligning to TRBD2. This CDR3 is 18 amino acids long. J gave up 3 bases and V 4 bases, and 12 bases lay outside the gene matches. Germline lookup yields CDR1 SGDLS and CDR2 YYNGEE. For the CDR3, the DNA is TGTGCCAGCAGCCCCGCGCCTAGCGGGAGGGCCTTAACAGATACGCAGTATTTT. Amino acids: CASSPAPSGRALTDTQYF.

This clonotype showed up many times. The V and J genes are TRBV9 and TRBJ2-2, with a possible D match to TRBD2 (6 bases). Germline-derived CDR1 and CDR2 are SGDLS and YYNGEE. V lost 0 bases and J lost 6, with 9 bases in between. The CDR3 covers 14 residues. Here the CDR3 reads CASSVASGAGELFF. CDR3 DNA sequence: TGTGCCAGCAGCGTAGCGTCGGGAGCCGGGGAGCTGTTTTTT.

The CDR3 reads CASSVGVVRGEDIQYF. CDR3 nucleotides: TGTGCCAGCAGCGTAGGTGTAGTTCGCGGGGAAGACATTCAGTACTTC. The rearrangement links TRBV9 to TRBJ2-4, with a possible D match to TRBD2 (6 bases). The V end lost 0 bases, the J end lost 8 bases, and 18 bases lay between the germline ends. The CDR3 totals 16 residues. Germline-derived CDR1 and CDR2 are SGDLS and YYNGEE.

The table lists this clonotype with many counts. The chain couples TRBV9 to TRBJ2-1; possible D gene TRBD2, 7 bases. This CDR3 contains 15 residues. V shed 4 bases and J shed 1 base, with 12 bases lying between them. CDR1 and CDR2 (germline): SGDLS, YYNGEE. This chain's CDR3 is CASSYGGPSYNEQFF. The CDR3 bases are TGTGCCAGCAGCTACGGGGGGCCATCCTACAATGAGCAGTTCTTC.

In this sample, this clonotype turned up many times. The CDR3 spells CASSTGQGAYNEQFF. CDR3 nucleotides: TGTGCCAGCAGCACCGGACAGGGGGCATACAATGAGCAGTTCTTC. V gene TRBV9 combines with J gene TRBJ2-1; 11 bases match TRBD1. Germline V gene data show CDR1 as SGDLS and CDR2 as YYNGEE. After removal of 4 bases from V and 4 bases from J, the junction contained 4 bases not matched to a gene. CDR3 size: 15 residues. The variable domain in full, with the rest retrieved from reference TRBV9 and TRBJ2-1, is DSGVTQTPKHLITATGQRVTLRCSPRSGDLSVYWYQQSLDQGLQFLIQYYNGEERAKGNILERFSAQQFPDLHSELNLSSLELGDSALYFCASSTGQGAYNEQFFGPGTRLTVL.

This clonotype was picked up many times. The V call is TRBV9, the J call TRBJ2-3, with 10 bases matching TRBD2. Germline CDR1 SGDLS, CDR2 YYNGEE. Trimming removed 2 bases from V and 5 bases from J; junction bases left unmatched: 11. The CDR3 covers 17 residues. CDR3 nucleotide sequence: TGTGCCAGCAGCGTCTCCAGCGGGGGGGCCTTCATAGATACGCAGTATTTT. Protein product: CASSVSSGGAFIDTQYF.